These T cell receptor beta chains were read from a single sample in a study of radiation and T cells in renal cell carcinoma. TCRdb's copy holds only in-frame clones and misses some; the assay was immunoSEQ multiplex PCR. The sample lists roughly 60,000 clones, around 78% occurring once. Sequences were derived from blood, sampled from a patient whose treatment included radiotherapy and nephrectomy. All receptors derive from a man between 60 and 75 years old with renal cell carcinoma. CDR3s include the opening cysteine and the closing phenylalanine or tryptophan.

TRBV7-2,TRBJ2-5,CASSLLGVQETQYF
TRBV28,TRBJ2-1,CASEGSDSYNEQFF
TRBV4-3,TRBJ2-3,CASSQVRGRSTQYF
TRBV10-3,TRBJ2-2,CAISTSGGNTGELFF
TRBV9,TRBJ2-7,CASSVGQGAYEQYF
TRBV19,TRBJ1-2,CASSIGVGGYGYTF
TRBV6-1,TRBJ2-2,CASSEIRGSGGELFF
TRBV15,TRBJ1-4,CATSRDSGGEEKLFF
TRBV6-4,TRBJ2-1,CASSAVQGVSYNEQFF
TRBV7-2,TRBJ2-2,CASSRNLGTGELFF
TRBV6-6,TRBJ2-7,CASSSRQGGRYEQYF
TRBV7-9,TRBJ1-1,CASSPGTDLWDTEAFF
TRBV7-2,TRBJ1-2,CASSLQEGYYGYTF
TRBV10-1,TRBJ2-2,CASSATGQNTGELFF
TRBV5-1,TRBJ2-7,CASSLGLGTEQYF
TRBV18,TRBJ2-2,CASSQKESGTMNTGELFF
TRBV7-7,TRBJ2-2,CASSPRGAWTGELFF
TRBV11-2,TRBJ2-1,CASSSRLAGELGNEQFF
TRBV5-1,TRBJ2-5,CASSPGTSGRGLRIQYF
TRBV28,TRBJ2-2,CASREGAVTGELFF
TRBV11-3,TRBJ1-1,CASSLRRGSTEAFF
TRBV19,TRBJ2-6,CASGRAGSYGANVLTF
TRBV19,TRBJ2-5,CASSTVTGGAETQYF
TRBV7-2,TRBJ2-1,CASSLGTSVGNEQFF
TRBV19,TRBJ1-2,CASTLDRGNYGYTF
TRBV6-5,TRBJ1-3,CASSDRTRNTIYF
TRBV6-1,TRBJ2-3,CASSALAGNTDTQYF
TRBV5-1,TRBJ2-2,CASSIRTGDTGELFF
TRBV6-6,TRBJ2-5,CASSRDGFQETQYF
TRBV10-3,TRBJ2-4,CAISESGGLGNIQYF